This T cell receptor beta chain is drawn from a study of lymphopenia after photon versus proton radiotherapy. The V end was cut by 2 bases, the J end by 5 bases, with 16 bases between. This CDR3 is 15 amino acids long. CDR1 is KGHSH, CDR2 LQKENI, per germline. The assay was immunoSEQ multiplex PCR, and TCRdb's table has in-frame clones only and misses some. The table lists 55,000 to 70,000 clones, around 85% of them singletons. Only one count was recorded for this clone. The sample here was peripheral blood, taken from a patient treated with photon-based radiotherapy. This sequence was found in a man aged 35 to 55 with gastric cancer. The chain links TRBV18 to TRBJ2-7; either TRBD1 or TRBD2 may fit D (6 bases each). CDR3 sequence (DNA): TGTGCCAGCTCACCATTACGGGGGCGCTCGGACGAGCAGTACTTC. It yields the protein CASSPLRGRSDEQYF.